These T cell receptor beta chains were read from a single sample in a study of human thymus T cells. Libraries were prepared by immunoSEQ multiplex PCR; TCRdb keeps only in-frame clonotypes and omits some of them. The sample yields 120,000 or so clones, approximately 96% seen once. The sequencing sample was made of thymus tissue. The receptors originated from a boy in the first two years of life with a congenital heart defect but otherwise immunologically healthy. Each CDR3 is given with its conserved first and last residue. Fields, in order: D gene, V gene, clone size, J gene, CDR3 protein, CDR3 DNA. D genes are given only for firm matches. The size entry is marked missing in some rows and otherwise reads once, few, many or a size class.

d_gene: NA
v_gene: TRBV11-2
abundance: NA
j_gene: TRBJ2-1
CDR3aa: CASSGRRGRDEQFF
CDR3nt: TGTGCCAGCAGCGGCCGCCGGGGCCGCGATGAGCAGTTCTTC

d_gene: TRBD2
v_gene: TRBV6-1
abundance: NA
j_gene: TRBJ2-5
CDR3aa: CASSEAGTSGGPQETQYF
CDR3nt: TGTGCCAGCAGTGAAGCGGGGACTAGCGGGGGACCTCAAGAGACCCAGTACTTC

d_gene: NA
v_gene: TRBV30
abundance: NA
j_gene: TRBJ2-5
CDR3aa: CAWRNIARETQYF
CDR3nt: TGTGCCTGGAGGAATATAGCCAGGGAGACCCAGTACTTC

d_gene: NA
v_gene: TRBV7-8
abundance: NA
j_gene: TRBJ1-3
CDR3aa: CASSLGGNTIYF
CDR3nt: TGTGCCAGCAGCTTAGGGGGAAACACCATATATTTT

d_gene: NA
v_gene: TRBV15
abundance: NA
j_gene: TRBJ2-3
CDR3aa: CATSKTALHSTDTQYF
CDR3nt: TGTGCCACCAGCAAAACAGCTTTACATAGCACAGATACGCAGTATTTT

d_gene: NA
v_gene: TRBV19
abundance: NA
j_gene: TRBJ2-7
CDR3aa: CASSEDNSYEQYF
CDR3nt: TGTGCCAGTAGCGAAGACAACTCCTACGAGCAGTACTTC

d_gene: NA
v_gene: TRBV6-5
abundance: NA
j_gene: TRBJ1-1
CDR3aa: CASSRGQLNTEAFF
CDR3nt: TGTGCCAGCAGTCGTGGACAATTGAACACTGAAGCTTTCTTT

d_gene: NA
v_gene: TRBV5-6
abundance: once
j_gene: TRBJ2-7
CDR3aa: CASSPRGEGAYEQYF
CDR3nt: TGTGCCAGCAGCCCGCGAGGAGAAGGGGCCTACGAGCAGTACTTC

d_gene: NA
v_gene: TRBV4-2
abundance: once
j_gene: TRBJ1-6
CDR3aa: CASSLHPRNSPLHF
CDR3nt: TGTGCCAGCAGCCTTCACCCACGTAATTCACCCCTCCACTTT

d_gene: TRBD2
v_gene: TRBV6-8
abundance: once
j_gene: TRBJ2-2
CDR3aa: CASSLAGLAGGTNTGELFF
CDR3nt: TGTGCCAGCTCCCTCGCCGGACTAGCGGGGGGGACAAACACCGGGGAGCTGTTTTTT

d_gene: NA
v_gene: TRBV7-8
abundance: once
j_gene: TRBJ2-5
CDR3aa: CASSLAGRQETQYF
CDR3nt: TGTGCCAGCAGCTTAGCGGGGAGGCAAGAGACCCAGTACTTC

d_gene: TRBD2
v_gene: TRBV27
abundance: NA
j_gene: TRBJ2-1
CDR3aa: CASSLFKGFSGGPRSYNEQFF
CDR3nt: TGTGCCAGCAGTTTATTTAAAGGTTTTAGCGGGGGGCCACGCAGCTACAATGAGCAGTTCTTC

d_gene: NA
v_gene: TRBV4-1
abundance: NA
j_gene: TRBJ1-1
CDR3aa: CASSHAGDRALNTEAFF
CDR3nt: TGCGCCAGCAGCCACGCAGGGGACCGGGCTCTGAACACTGAAGCTTTCTTT

d_gene: TRBD1
v_gene: TRBV27
abundance: NA
j_gene: TRBJ1-5
CDR3aa: CASSSRTGSLPNQPQHF
CDR3nt: TGTGCCAGCAGTTCTCGGACAGGGAGCTTGCCTAATCAGCCCCAGCATTTT

d_gene: TRBD2
v_gene: TRBV9
abundance: NA
j_gene: TRBJ2-5
CDR3aa: CASSVEAGGQETQYF
CDR3nt: TGTGCCAGCAGCGTAGAGGCGGGGGGGCAAGAGACCCAGTACTTC

d_gene: TRBD2
v_gene: TRBV28
abundance: NA
j_gene: TRBJ2-3
CDR3aa: CASRTPPLAGVGDTQYF
CDR3nt: TGTGCCAGTAGGACCCCCCCACTAGCGGGGGTAGGAGATACGCAGTATTTT

d_gene: TRBD2
v_gene: TRBV5-1
abundance: NA
j_gene: TRBJ2-7
CDR3aa: CASSLWTSGGTAEYEQYF
CDR3nt: TGCGCCAGCAGCTTGTGGACTAGCGGGGGGACGGCGGAATACGAGCAGTACTTC

d_gene: TRBD2
v_gene: TRBV4-3
abundance: NA
j_gene: TRBJ2-7
CDR3aa: CASSQGLQSGAEQYF
CDR3nt: TGCGCCAGCAGCCAAGGTTTACAGAGCGGGGCCGAGCAGTACTTC

d_gene: NA
v_gene: TRBV10-1
abundance: NA
j_gene: TRBJ2-3
CDR3aa: CASGTRRSRGGIYTDTQYF
CDR3nt: TGCGCCAGCGGGACCCGAAGGAGCCGAGGGGGGATTTACACAGATACGCAGTATTTT

d_gene: TRBD2
v_gene: TRBV6-5
abundance: NA
j_gene: TRBJ2-1
CDR3aa: CASSYGTSGYNEQFF
CDR3nt: TGTGCCAGCAGTTACGGGACTAGCGGTTACAATGAGCAGTTCTTC

d_gene: NA
v_gene: TRBV7-9
abundance: NA
j_gene: TRBJ2-1
CDR3aa: CASRRRGYEQFF
CDR3nt: TGTGCCAGCAGACGGAGGGGGTATGAGCAGTTCTTC

d_gene: NA
v_gene: TRBV6-6
abundance: once
j_gene: TRBJ1-6
CDR3aa: CASSPTREVWSPLHF
CDR3nt: TGTGCCAGCAGTCCAACCAGGGAAGTTTGGTCACCCCTCCACTTT

d_gene: NA
v_gene: TRBV20-1
abundance: once
j_gene: TRBJ2-7
CDR3aa: CSARPTYEQYF
CDR3nt: TGCAGTGCTAGACCTACCTACGAGCAGTACTTC

d_gene: NA
v_gene: TRBV10-3
abundance: NA
j_gene: TRBJ2-1
CDR3aa: CAISEVYSPGDEQFF
CDR3nt: TGTGCCATCAGTGAGGTTTACTCCCCTGGGGATGAGCAGTTCTTC

d_gene: NA
v_gene: TRBV15
abundance: NA
j_gene: TRBJ1-1
CDR3aa: CATSRDRGQTEAFF
CDR3nt: TGTGCCACCAGCAGAGACCGGGGCCAAACTGAAGCTTTCTTT

d_gene: NA
v_gene: TRBV28
abundance: NA
j_gene: TRBJ2-1
CDR3aa: CATSPGGDRNEQFF
CDR3nt: TGTGCCACCTCGCCCGGCGGGGACCGCAATGAGCAGTTCTTC

d_gene: NA
v_gene: TRBV6-1
abundance: NA
j_gene: TRBJ2-3
CDR3aa: CASGGRGTTDTQYF
CDR3nt: TGTGCCAGCGGGGGACGGGGCACCACAGATACGCAGTATTTT

d_gene: TRBD2
v_gene: TRBV10-2
abundance: NA
j_gene: TRBJ2-2
CDR3aa: CASSDPGWLADFANTGELFF
CDR3nt: TGCGCCAGCAGTGACCCGGGGTGGCTAGCGGACTTCGCGAACACCGGGGAGCTGTTTTTT

d_gene: NA
v_gene: TRBV9
abundance: few
j_gene: TRBJ1-6
CDR3aa: CASSVGAGSSYNSPLHF
CDR3nt: TGTGCCAGCAGCGTTGGAGCAGGGAGCTCCTATAATTCACCCCTCCACTTT

d_gene: NA
v_gene: TRBV7-3
abundance: NA
j_gene: TRBJ2-1
CDR3aa: CASSLTHSRANEQFF
CDR3nt: TGTGCCAGCAGCTTAACCCACTCGCGGGCCAATGAGCAGTTCTTC

d_gene: TRBD1
v_gene: TRBV4-1
abundance: once
j_gene: TRBJ2-1
CDR3aa: CASSQEQGGHSSYNEQFF
CDR3nt: TGCGCCAGCAGCCAAGAACAGGGGGGACATAGCTCCTACAATGAGCAGTTCTTC

d_gene: NA
v_gene: TRBV6-5
abundance: NA
j_gene: TRBJ1-1
CDR3aa: CASSLGIF
CDR3nt: TGTGCCAGCAGTTTGGGTATCTTT

d_gene: NA
v_gene: TRBV6-5
abundance: once
j_gene: TRBJ1-6
CDR3aa: CASAMSPGWNSPLHF
CDR3nt: TGTGCCAGCGCCATGTCGCCGGGGTGGAATTCACCCCTCCACTTT

d_gene: NA
v_gene: TRBV28
abundance: NA
j_gene: TRBJ1-4
CDR3aa: CASRTTNEKLFF
CDR3nt: TGTGCCAGCAGAACAACTAATGAAAAACTGTTTTTT

d_gene: TRBD2
v_gene: TRBV6-1
abundance: NA
j_gene: TRBJ2-3
CDR3aa: CASSATSGGDSTDTQYF
CDR3nt: TGTGCCAGCAGTGCGACTAGCGGGGGGGATAGCACAGATACGCAGTATTTT

d_gene: NA
v_gene: TRBV6-6
abundance: NA
j_gene: TRBJ2-3
CDR3aa: CASSYGGSPTDTQYF
CDR3nt: TGTGCCAGCAGTTACGGCGGGTCCCCCACAGATACGCAGTATTTT

d_gene: TRBD2
v_gene: TRBV28
abundance: NA
j_gene: TRBJ2-1
CDR3aa: CASSFPGLAYNEQFF
CDR3nt: TGTGCCAGCAGTTTTCCAGGACTAGCGTACAATGAGCAGTTCTTC

d_gene: NA
v_gene: TRBV4-3
abundance: NA
j_gene: TRBJ1-2
CDR3aa: CASSRGSPGVDGYTF
CDR3nt: TGCGCCAGCAGCCGTGGCTCCCCCGGGGTTGATGGCTACACCTTC

d_gene: TRBD1
v_gene: TRBV5-1
abundance: NA
j_gene: TRBJ2-6
CDR3aa: CASSGTGRISGANVLTF
CDR3nt: TGCGCCAGCAGCGGGACAGGGAGAATTTCTGGGGCCAACGTCCTGACTTTC

d_gene: NA
v_gene: TRBV27
abundance: NA
j_gene: TRBJ2-7
CDR3aa: CASSLNGDHYEQYF
CDR3nt: TGTGCCAGCAGTTTAAACGGGGACCACTACGAGCAGTACTTC

d_gene: NA
v_gene: TRBV11-2
abundance: NA
j_gene: TRBJ2-7
CDR3aa: CASSPLAQVSYEQYF
CDR3nt: TGTGCCAGCAGCCCCCTGGCTCAAGTCTCCTACGAGCAGTACTTC

d_gene: NA
v_gene: TRBV10-3
abundance: NA
j_gene: TRBJ2-3
CDR3aa: CAISVILTADTQYF
CDR3nt: TGTGCCATCAGTGTCATCCTGACAGCGGATACGCAGTATTTT

d_gene: TRBD2
v_gene: TRBV6-5
abundance: NA
j_gene: TRBJ2-3
CDR3aa: CASMGSGGSTDTQYF
CDR3nt: TGTGCCAGCATGGGTAGCGGGGGTAGCACAGATACGCAGTATTTT

d_gene: TRBD2
v_gene: TRBV5-6
abundance: NA
j_gene: TRBJ2-2
CDR3aa: CASSGAGDNGELFF
CDR3nt: TGTGCCAGCAGCGGAGCGGGGGACAACGGGGAGCTGTTTTTT